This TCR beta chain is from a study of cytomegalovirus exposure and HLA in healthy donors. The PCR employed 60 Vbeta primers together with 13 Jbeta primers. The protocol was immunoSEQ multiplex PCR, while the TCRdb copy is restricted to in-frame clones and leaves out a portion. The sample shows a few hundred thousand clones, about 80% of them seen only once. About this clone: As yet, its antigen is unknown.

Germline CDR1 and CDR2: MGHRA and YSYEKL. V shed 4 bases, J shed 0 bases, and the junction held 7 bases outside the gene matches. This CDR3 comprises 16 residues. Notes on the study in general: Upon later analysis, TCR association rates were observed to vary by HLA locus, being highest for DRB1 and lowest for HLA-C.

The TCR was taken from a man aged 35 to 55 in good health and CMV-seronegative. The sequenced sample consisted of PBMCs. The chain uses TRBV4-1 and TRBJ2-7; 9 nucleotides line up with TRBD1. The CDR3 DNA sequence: TGCGCCAGCAGCCGTCTGGGACAGGGCACCTCCTACGAGCAGTACTTC. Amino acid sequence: CASSRLGQGTSYEQYF.